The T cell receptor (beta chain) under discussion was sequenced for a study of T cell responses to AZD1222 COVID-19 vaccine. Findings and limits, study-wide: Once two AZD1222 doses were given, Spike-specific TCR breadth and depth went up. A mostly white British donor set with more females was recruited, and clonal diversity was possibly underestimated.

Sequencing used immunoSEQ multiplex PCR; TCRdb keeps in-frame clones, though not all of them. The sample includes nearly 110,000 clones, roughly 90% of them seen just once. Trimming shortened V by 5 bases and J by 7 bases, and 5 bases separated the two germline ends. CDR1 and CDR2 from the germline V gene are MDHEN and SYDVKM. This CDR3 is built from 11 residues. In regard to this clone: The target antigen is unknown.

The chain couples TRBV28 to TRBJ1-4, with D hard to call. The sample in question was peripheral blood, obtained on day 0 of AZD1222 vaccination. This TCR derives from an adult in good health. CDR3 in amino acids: CASSGPEKLFF. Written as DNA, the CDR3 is TGTGCCAGCAGTGGGCCTGAAAAACTGTTTTTT.